Listed below are T cell receptor beta chains from one sample, sequenced in a study of Graves' ophthalmopathy and Graves' hyperthyroidism. TCRdb ran MiXCR on the multiplex PCR reads and lists one entry per CDR3 protein. Of under 350,000 distinct CDR3 sequences in the sample, under 20% are singletons; the top ten hold approximately 13%. The sample comprised peripheral blood. These receptors all stem from an adult man with Graves' ophthalmopathy. The CDR3 runs from the conserved cysteine through the conserved F or W. A D gene is named only where the DNA matches it firmly. Size values are once, few and many counts, or a class for expanded clones, and some rows have none.

abundance	v_gene	j_gene	d_gene	CDR3nt	CDR3aa
few	TRBV29-1	TRBJ2-7	TRBD2	TGCAGCGTTGGGGCGGGAGGTTATGCGGGCGAGCAGCACTTC	CSVGAGGYAGEQHF
many	TRBV6-2/TRBV6-3	TRBJ1-2	TRBD1	TGTGCCAGCAGTCAACGGCGGGACAGGGATTATGGCTACACCTTC	CASSQRRDRDYGYTF
many	TRBV24-1	TRBJ2-2	TRBD1	TGTGCCACCAGTGATTTGCTACAGGGGGCGGGCACCGGGGAGCTGTTTTTT	CATSDLLQGAGTGELFF
many	TRBV6-5	TRBJ1-1	-	TGTGCCAGCAGCTACGGGGCACAGGTTTCTGCTTTCTTT	CASSYGAQVSAFF
few	TRBV6-1	TRBJ2-7	TRBD2	TGTGCCAGCACCCCGGGACTAGCGGGTAGCTCCTACGAGCAGTACTTC	CASTPGLAGSSYEQYF
many	TRBV28	TRBJ1-5	-	TGTGCCAGCAGTCCGAGGGGGATAACGGGGCAGCCCCAGCATTTT	CASSPRGITGQPQHF
many	TRBV5-1	TRBJ2-7	-	TGCGCCAGCAGCTTGCCAGACAGGCGCTACGAGCAGTACTTC	CASSLPDRRYEQYF
many	TRBV11-3	TRBJ1-5	-	TGTGCCAGCAGCCCACTGGAGACAGCCTTAGGGCAGCCCCAGCATTTT	CASSPLETALGQPQHF
many	TRBV18	TRBJ2-7	TRBD1	TGTGCCAGCTCAGGCCAATCCGGACAGGGCGCTCGGCAGTACTTC	CASSGQSGQGARQYF
many	TRBV12-3/TRBV12-4	TRBJ2-2	-	TGTGCCAGCAGAACGACCGGGACGACGAACACCGGGGAGCTGTTTTTT	CASRTTGTTNTGELFF
few	TRBV9	TRBJ2-5	-	TGTGCCAGCAGCGTAGAAGGGAGAGAGACCCAGTACTTC	CASSVEGRETQYF
many	TRBV6-2/TRBV6-3	TRBJ2-2	-	TGTGCCAGCAGTTACTCGACGGGTAAACCCGGGGAGCTGTTTTTT	CASSYSTGKPGELFF
few	TRBV6-2/TRBV6-3	TRBJ1-1	TRBD1	TGTGCCAGCAGTTACGGGGCCCAGGGGGACACTGAAGCTTTCTTT	CASSYGAQGDTEAFF
many	TRBV6-2/TRBV6-3	TRBJ1-1	-	TGTGCCAGCAGTCCTACAAGGATTGAAGCTTTCTTT	CASSPTRIEAFF
-	TRBV5-6	TRBJ1-1	-	TGTGCCAGCAGTTCGACAGGCTCAGGGAATGAAGCTTTCTTT	CASSSTGSGNEAFF
-	TRBV7-9	TRBJ1-1	-	TGTGCCGGGCTCAACCCGGGAACGGCTGAAGCTTTCTTT	CAGLNPGTAEAFF
many	TRBV2	TRBJ2-5	TRBD2	TGTGCCAGCAGTGAAGTAGGGACTAGCGGCCACAGACAAGAGACCCAGTACTTC	CASSEVGTSGHRQETQYF
-	TRBV29-1	TRBJ2-7	-	TGCAGCGGACTTTTAGGTGCCTACGAGCAGTACTTC	CSGLLGAYEQYF
many	TRBV12-3/TRBV12-4	TRBJ2-7	-	TGTGCCAGCAGTAGGACATTCTACGAGCAGTACTTC	CASSRTFYEQYF
many	TRBV2	TRBJ2-7	-	TGTGCCAGCTCCGAGCAGGACTACGAGCAGTACTTC	CASSEQDYEQYF
many	TRBV19	TRBJ2-5	TRBD2	TGTGCCAGTAGTGGCCGCCGCAGCGGGGTCCAAGAGACCCAGTACTTC	CASSGRRSGVQETQYF
many	TRBV11-3	TRBJ2-7	TRBD1	TGTGCCAGCGGACAGGGACGGCGGGGCGAGCAGTACTTC	CASGQGRRGEQYF
many	TRBV6-1	TRBJ2-5	-	TGTGCCAGCAGCGGGGCGTATCAAGAGACCCAGTACTTC	CASSGAYQETQYF
many	TRBV7-9	TRBJ2-2	-	TGTGCCAGCAGCTTGAGAGCCACCGGGGAGCTGTTTTTT	CASSLRATGELFF
-	TRBV12-3/TRBV12-4	TRBJ1-2	-	TGTGCCAGCAGTTTGTGGCAGGGTAATGGCGGCTACACCTTC	CASSLWQGNGGYTF
-	TRBV11-2	TRBJ2-7	-	TGTGCCAGCAGCTTAGAGTCCGGAGCCAGCTACGAGCAGTACTTC	CASSLESGASYEQYF
-	TRBV12-3/TRBV12-4	TRBJ1-5	TRBD1	TGTGCCAGCAGCCGACAGGGGAGAATAGAGCCCCAGCATTTT	CASSRQGRIEPQHF
many	TRBV18	TRBJ1-1	-	TGTGCCAGCTCACCAGTGGACAGAGAAGCTTTCTTT	CASSPVDREAFF
many	TRBV7-8	TRBJ1-3	-	TGTGCCAGCTCCCCCGGACCCAAATACCCCATATATTTT	CASSPGPKYPIYF
many	TRBV5-1	TRBJ1-1	-	TGCGCCAGCAGCTTGTCCATTGGGGCCATGAACACTGAAGCTTTCTTT	CASSLSIGAMNTEAFF
many	TRBV29-1	TRBJ1-1	-	TGCAGCGTTGAAGATCATTTCGGAAAAACTGAAGCTTTCTTT	CSVEDHFGKTEAFF
many	TRBV28	TRBJ1-3	-	TGTGCCAGCAGTGCTGGAAACACCATATATTTT	CASSAGNTIYF
many	TRBV13	TRBJ1-1	-	TGTGCCAGCAGCTTCGGGAGGAACATCCTGAACACTGAAGCTTTCTTT	CASSFGRNILNTEAFF
-	TRBV29-1	TRBJ2-7	-	TGCAGCGTTGCGGGGGATCGGAACGAGCAGTACTTC	CSVAGDRNEQYF
-	TRBV6-2/TRBV6-3	TRBJ2-2	-	TGTGCCAGCAGTTACTCGGACCCCGGGCAGAAGAGATGGGGGGAGCTGTTTTTT	CASSYSDPGQKRWGELFF
many	TRBV6-1	TRBJ2-7	-	TGTGCCAGCAGTGAGGACCCTCGGGGCTACGAGCAGTACTTC	CASSEDPRGYEQYF
many	TRBV3-1	TRBJ2-5	-	TGTGCCAGCAGCCAAGGGACTCAATGGGAGACCCAGTACTTC	CASSQGTQWETQYF
-	TRBV19	TRBJ2-2	-	TGTGCCAGTACCATCGGACAGAATACCGGGGAGCTGTTTTTT	CASTIGQNTGELFF
many	TRBV28	TRBJ2-2	-	TGTGCCAGCAGTTCGCCGGTGGGAGCGACGAACACCGGGGAGCTGTTTTTT	CASSSPVGATNTGELFF
many	TRBV6-5	TRBJ2-7	TRBD2	TGTGCCAGCAGTTACCAACTACCCGGGATAGCGGGGTCCTACGAGCAGTACTTC	CASSYQLPGIAGSYEQYF
many	TRBV7-2	TRBJ1-1	-	TGTGCCAGCAGCCCTTGGGGTAATGAGAACACTGAAGCTTTCTTT	CASSPWGNENTEAFF
many	TRBV29-1	TRBJ2-7	TRBD2	TGCAGCGTTGAGGAACTAGCGGGGGCCGGAGAGCAGTACTTC	CSVEELAGAGEQYF
many	TRBV24-1	TRBJ1-5	TRBD1	TGTGCCACCAGTGATTCCGGGACAGGGGGCAATCAGCCCCAGCATTTT	CATSDSGTGGNQPQHF
many	TRBV10-3	TRBJ2-7	-	TGTGCCAGCGCCTTGGATAAACTCTACGAGCAGTACTTC	CASALDKLYEQYF
few	TRBV5-4	TRBJ2-7	-	TGTGCCAGCAGCTTGGCCGGTAGGGTGAAGTCCTACGAGCAGTACTTC	CASSLAGRVKSYEQYF
many	TRBV6-2/TRBV6-3	TRBJ1-1	TRBD1	TGTGCCAGCAGTGTTGGGACAGCCGGACGTACTGAAGCTTTCTTT	CASSVGTAGRTEAFF